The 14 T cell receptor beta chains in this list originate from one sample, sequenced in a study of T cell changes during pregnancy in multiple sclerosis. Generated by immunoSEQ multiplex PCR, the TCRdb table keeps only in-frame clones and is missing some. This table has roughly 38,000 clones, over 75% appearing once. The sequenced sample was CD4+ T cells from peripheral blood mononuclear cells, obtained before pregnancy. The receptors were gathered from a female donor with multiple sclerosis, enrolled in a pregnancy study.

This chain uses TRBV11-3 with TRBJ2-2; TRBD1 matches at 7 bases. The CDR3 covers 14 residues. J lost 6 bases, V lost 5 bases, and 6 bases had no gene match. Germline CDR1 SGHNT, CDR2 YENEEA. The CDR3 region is CASSPRTGPGELFF. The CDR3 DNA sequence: TGTGCCAGCAGCCCACGGACAGGCCCCGGGGAGCTGTTTTTT.

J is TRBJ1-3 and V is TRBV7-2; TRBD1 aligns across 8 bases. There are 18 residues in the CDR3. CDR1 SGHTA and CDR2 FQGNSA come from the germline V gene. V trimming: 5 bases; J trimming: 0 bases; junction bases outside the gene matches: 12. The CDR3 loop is CASSPPGQDVLSGNTIYF. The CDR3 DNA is TGTGCCAGCAGCCCACCGGGACAGGACGTTCTCTCTGGAAACACCATATATTTT.

The CDR3 is CASSIGQVDKKLFF. CDR3 in DNA: TGTGCCAGTAGTATTGGCCAGGTCGATAAAAAACTGTTTTTT. V gene TRBV19 combines with J gene TRBJ1-4; D gene uncertain. V lost 3 bases and J 9 bases, leaving 14 bases between the germline ends. Germline V gene data show CDR1 as LNHDA and CDR2 as SQIVND (reference sequence). The CDR3 is 14 residues long.

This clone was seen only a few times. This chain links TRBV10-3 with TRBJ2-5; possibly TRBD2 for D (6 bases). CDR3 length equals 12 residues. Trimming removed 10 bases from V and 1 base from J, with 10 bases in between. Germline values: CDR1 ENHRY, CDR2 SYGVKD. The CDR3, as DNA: TGTGCCAGCTCCGGGGGCCAAGAGACCCAGTACTTC. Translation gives CASSGGQETQYF.

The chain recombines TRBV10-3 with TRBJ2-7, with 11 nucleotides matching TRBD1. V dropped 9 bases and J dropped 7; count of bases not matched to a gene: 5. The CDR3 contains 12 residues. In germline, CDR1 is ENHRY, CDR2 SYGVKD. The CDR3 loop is CAIIGTGGEQYF. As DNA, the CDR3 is TGTGCCATTATCGGGACAGGGGGAGAGCAGTACTTC.

The CDR3 sequence: CASSLTGDRTDTQYF. The CDR3 coding sequence is TGCGCCAGCAGCTTGACGGGAGACCGCACAGATACGCAGTATTTT. The rearrangement joins TRBV5-1 to TRBJ2-3; D possibly corresponds to TRBD2 (6 bases). Germline CDR1 SGHRS, CDR2 YFSETQ. Trimming removed 1 base at V and 1 base at J, with 10 bases between. The CDR3 has 15 residues.

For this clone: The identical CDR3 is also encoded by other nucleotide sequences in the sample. CDR3 protein: CASSLWGSSYEQYF. DNA of the CDR3: TGTGCCAGCAGTTTATGGGGCAGCTCCTACGAGCAGTACTTC. This chain joins TRBV28 and TRBJ2-7; D unresolved. The V end was cut by 0 bases, the J end by 0 bases, with 6 bases between. Germline V gene lookup returns CDR1 MDHEN and CDR2 SYDVKM. CDR3 length: 14 amino acids.

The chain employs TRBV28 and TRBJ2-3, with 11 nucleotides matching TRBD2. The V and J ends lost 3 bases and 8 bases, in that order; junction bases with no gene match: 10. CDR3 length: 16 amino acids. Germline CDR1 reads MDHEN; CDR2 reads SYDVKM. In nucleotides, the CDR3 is TGTGCCAGCAGTTTTCATCTAGCGGGAGGTGTAGCTACGCAGTATTTT. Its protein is CASSFHLAGGVATQYF.

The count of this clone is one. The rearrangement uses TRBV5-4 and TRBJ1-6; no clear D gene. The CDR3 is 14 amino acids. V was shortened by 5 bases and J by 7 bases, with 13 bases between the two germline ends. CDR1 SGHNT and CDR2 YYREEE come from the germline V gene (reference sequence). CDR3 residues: CASRRAGSNSPLHF. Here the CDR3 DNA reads TGTGCCAGCAGGCGTGCGGGATCCAATTCACCCCTCCACTTT.

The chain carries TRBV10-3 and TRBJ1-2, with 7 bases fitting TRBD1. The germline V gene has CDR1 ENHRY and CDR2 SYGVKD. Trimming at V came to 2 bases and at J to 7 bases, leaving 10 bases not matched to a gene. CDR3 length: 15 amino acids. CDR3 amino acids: CAISEGGQAFGGYTF. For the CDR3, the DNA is TGTGCCATCAGTGAGGGAGGACAGGCCTTCGGTGGCTACACCTTC.

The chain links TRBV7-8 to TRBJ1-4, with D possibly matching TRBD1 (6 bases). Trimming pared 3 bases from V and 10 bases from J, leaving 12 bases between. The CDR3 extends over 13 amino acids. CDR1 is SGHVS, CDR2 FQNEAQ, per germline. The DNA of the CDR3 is TGTGCCAGCAGCTTCATGCAGGGGCGAAAACTGTTTTTT. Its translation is CASSFMQGRKLFF. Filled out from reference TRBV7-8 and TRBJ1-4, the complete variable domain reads GAGVSQSPRYKVAKRGQDVALRCDPISGHVSLFWYQQALGQGPEFLTYFQNEAQLDKSGLPSDRFFAERPEGSVSTLKIQRTQQEDSAVYLCASSFMQGRKLFFGSGTQLSVL.

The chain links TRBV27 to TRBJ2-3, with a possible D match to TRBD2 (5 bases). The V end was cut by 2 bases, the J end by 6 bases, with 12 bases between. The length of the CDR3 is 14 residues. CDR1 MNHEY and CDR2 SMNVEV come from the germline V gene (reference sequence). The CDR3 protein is CASSLEREYDTQYF. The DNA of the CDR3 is TGTGCCAGCAGTTTAGAGAGGGAGTACGATACGCAGTATTTT.

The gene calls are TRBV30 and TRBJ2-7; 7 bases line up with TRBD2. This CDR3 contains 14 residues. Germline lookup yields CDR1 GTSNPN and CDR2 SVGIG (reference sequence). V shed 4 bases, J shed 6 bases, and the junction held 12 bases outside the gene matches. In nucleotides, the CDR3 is TGTGCCTGGAAAAGCGGGGATGTATCCGTCGAGCAGTACTTC. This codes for CAWKSGDVSVEQYF.

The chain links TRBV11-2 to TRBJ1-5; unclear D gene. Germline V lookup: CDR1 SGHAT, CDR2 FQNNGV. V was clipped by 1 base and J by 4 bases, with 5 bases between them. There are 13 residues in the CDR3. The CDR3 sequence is CASSLGANQPQHF. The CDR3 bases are TGTGCCAGCAGCTTAGGGGCAAATCAGCCCCAGCATTTT. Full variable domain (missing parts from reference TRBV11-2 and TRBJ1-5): EAGVAQSPRYKIIEKRQSVAFWCNPISGHATLYWYQQILGQGPKLLIQFQNNGVVDDSQLPKDRFSAERLKGVDSTLKIQPAKLEDSAVYLCASSLGANQPQHFGDGTRLSIL.